A single sample is the source of the 27 T cell receptor beta chains below, sequenced in a study of cytomegalovirus exposure and HLA in healthy donors. A multiplex PCR was run with 60 Vbeta primers and 13 Jbeta primers. Sequencing was performed with immunoSEQ multiplex PCR; in TCRdb, only in-frame clones are kept and a portion is missing. The data hold 200,000 to 250,000 clones, with about 83% observed a single time. Sequenced material: PBMCs. The receptors derive from a human donor in good health.

This clone was recorded only once. This rearrangement joins TRBV7-3 to TRBJ2-1; 8 bases are a match to TRBD1. CDR1 and CDR2 (germline): SGHTA, FQGTGA. The CDR3 length is 13 residues. V shed 0 bases and J 12 bases; nucleotides not matched to a gene: 4. In nucleotides, the CDR3 is TGTGCCAGCAGCTTAACGACAGGGGAGGCGCAGTTCTTC. Translated: CASSLTTGEAQFF. Complete variable domain (other parts from reference TRBV7-3 and TRBJ2-1): GAGVSQTPSNKVTEKGKYVELRCDPISGHTALYWYRQSLGQGPEFLIYFQGTGAADDSGLPNDRFFAVRPEGSVSTLKIQRTERGDSAVYLCASSLTTGEAQFFGPGTRLTVL.

V is TRBV5-1 and J is TRBJ2-1; D may be TRBD2 (6 bases). V lost 0 bases and J 5 bases, leaving 15 bases between the germline ends. The CDR3 contains 16 residues. Germline values: CDR1 SGHRS, CDR2 YFSETQ. The CDR3 reads CASSLVGGELNNEQFF. Written as DNA, the CDR3 is TGCGCCAGCAGCTTGGTGGGGGGAGAATTAAACAATGAGCAGTTCTTC.

The chain couples TRBV11-2 to TRBJ2-5, with D possibly being TRBD2 (5 bases). CDR1 SGHAT and CDR2 FQNNGV come from the germline V gene. V was trimmed by 0 bases and J by 4 bases, leaving 18 bases between them. The length of the CDR3 is 17 residues. As DNA, the CDR3 is TGTGCCAGCAGCTTAGAGTCCCGCGGGCCCAGAGGAGAGACCCAGTACTTC. Translated: CASSLESRGPRGETQYF.

This clone was picked up a small number of times. The CDR3 DNA sequence: TGTGCCATCAGGGGAGGGGGAGAAGTAACCGAGCAGTACTTC. Protein: CAIRGGGEVTEQYF. This sequence joins TRBV10-3 and TRBJ2-7; D might be TRBD2 (7 bases). Between the trimmed V and J ends, which lost 6 bases and 6 bases, there was a span of 18 bases. The CDR3 covers 14 residues. Germline CDR1 reads ENHRY; CDR2 reads SYGVKD.

The chain couples TRBV18 to TRBJ2-7, with TRBD1 matching 8 bases. Germline V lookup: CDR1 KGHSH, CDR2 LQKENI. The CDR3 is 13 amino acids. The CDR3 is CALGGQESYEQYF. For the CDR3, the DNA is TGTGCTCTGGGGGGACAGGAATCTTACGAGCAGTACTTC.

The rearrangement joins TRBV6-1 to TRBJ2-7; D may be TRBD2 (6 bases). The CDR3 loop spans 14 amino acids. CDR1 MNHNS and CDR2 SASEGT come from the germline V gene. V shed 2 bases and J shed 12 bases, with 20 bases lying between them. CDR3 bases: TGTGCCAGCAGTGAAACTACCCTCGGAGGGAACACGTACTTC. Residues: CASSETTLGGNTYF.

The table lists this clone with a count of one. V is TRBV5-1 and J is TRBJ1-1, with TRBD1 identical over 9 bases. Unmatched junction bases numbered 11, after V lost 8 bases and J lost 3 bases. CDR1 SGHRS and CDR2 YFSETQ come from the germline V gene. This CDR3 contains 15 residues. DNA of the CDR3: TGCGCCAGTACGACAGGGGGATATGAGGACACTGAAGCTTTCTTT. Amino acids: CASTTGGYEDTEAFF.

V gene TRBV5-4 combines with J gene TRBJ2-1, with 7 bases fitting TRBD2. The CDR3 loop spans 17 amino acids. In germline, CDR1 is SGHNT, CDR2 YYREEE (reference sequence). V gave up 3 bases and J gave up 6 bases; unmatched junction bases: 15. The CDR3 DNA follows: TGTGCCAGCAGCTCCGTAGCGGGTTCCCCCTCCGGCAATGAGCAGTTCTTC. It specifies CASSSVAGSPSGNEQFF.

This chain uses TRBV28 with TRBJ1-2, with 7 positions matching TRBD1. V was pared by 8 bases and J by 0 bases, with 3 bases of the junction left unmatched. This CDR3 is built from 13 residues. CDR1 and CDR2 (germline): MDHEN, SYDVKM. The CDR3 DNA is TGTGCCAGCTGGGGACAGTCTAACTATGGCTACACCTTC. It encodes CASWGQSNYGYTF.

This rearrangement joins TRBV19 to TRBJ2-7; TRBD2 agrees at 7 bases. With V trimmed by 6 bases and J by 4 bases, 6 bases remained unmatched. Germline V lookup: CDR1 LNHDA, CDR2 SQIVND (reference sequence). This CDR3 has 13 amino acids. The CDR3 loop reads CASSRGSGYEQYF. CDR3 in DNA: TGTGCCAGTAGCCGCGGGAGTGGTTACGAGCAGTACTTC.

This chain links TRBV7-9 with TRBJ2-5; 9 bases line up with TRBD1. Trimming cost V 5 bases and J 5 bases; bases outside gene matches: 12. The germline V gene encodes CDR1 SEHNR and CDR2 FQNEAQ (reference sequence). The CDR3 sequence is 16 residues long. In DNA form, the CDR3 reads TGTGCCAGCAGCCCCCGGGACAGGGTACCGTTGGAGACCCAGTACTTC. This encodes CASSPRDRVPLETQYF.

The chain is built from TRBV28 and TRBJ2-5, with D unresolved. CDR1 MDHEN and CDR2 SYDVKM come from the germline V gene. The CDR3 sequence is 13 residues long. Trimming removed 3 bases from V and 4 bases from J, with 9 bases in between. Here the CDR3 DNA reads TGTGCCAGCAGTTTGTACAGTACAGAGACCCAGTACTTC. Amino acids: CASSLYSTETQYF.

The chain recombines TRBV28 with TRBJ2-7; 8 bases fit TRBD1. V was clipped by 6 bases and J by 2 bases; unmatched bases: 12. Per germline, CDR1 MDHEN and CDR2 SYDVKM. The CDR3 covers 16 residues. The CDR3 here is CASSLLTGDRPYEQYF. The CDR3, as DNA: TGTGCCAGCAGCCTCCTGACTGGGGACAGGCCCTACGAGCAGTACTTC.

The table lists this clone with a count of one. J is TRBJ1-1 and V is TRBV28, with 9 bases identical to TRBD1. CDR3 length equals 14 residues. The J segment lost 6 bases and the V segment lost 6 bases, leaving 8 bases of the junction unmatched. Germline V gene data show CDR1 as MDHEN and CDR2 as SYDVKM. The chain's CDR3 is CASRSPGQGSEAFF. The CDR3 region has the DNA TGTGCCAGCAGGAGTCCGGGACAGGGCTCTGAAGCTTTCTTT.

This chain uses TRBV7-3 with TRBJ1-1; D uncertain. V dropped 1 base and J dropped 2 bases, with 5 bases sitting between them. Germline V gene lookup returns CDR1 SGHTA and CDR2 FQGTGA. This CDR3 comprises 13 residues. This CDR3 is CASSLSSNTEAFF. In DNA, the CDR3 is TGTGCCAGCAGCTTAAGTAGTAACACTGAAGCTTTCTTT. The complete variable domain, with remaining parts taken from reference TRBV7-3 and TRBJ1-1, reads GAGVSQTPSNKVTEKGKYVELRCDPISGHTALYWYRQSLGQGPEFLIYFQGTGAADDSGLPNDRFFAVRPEGSVSTLKIQRTERGDSAVYLCASSLSSNTEAFFGQGTRLTVV.

This chain's CDR3 is CASSYSLAGYEQYF. In DNA, the CDR3 is TGTGCCAGCAGTTACTCACTAGCGGGCTACGAGCAGTACTTC. The gene calls are TRBV6-5 and TRBJ2-7; the match to TRBD2 covers 9 bases. After removal of 0 bases from V and 3 bases from J, the junction contained 0 bases not matched to a gene. CDR3 length: 14 amino acids. Looked up from germline, CDR1 is MNHEY and CDR2 is SVGAGI.

The CDR3 loop is CASSSYGTSGYEQYF. CDR3 DNA: TGTGCCAGCAGTTCCTACGGGACTAGCGGGTACGAGCAGTACTTC. The chain is built from TRBV27 and TRBJ2-7; 12 bases are shared with TRBD2. The germline CDR1 and CDR2 sequences are MNHEY and SMNVEV (reference sequence). The CDR3 covers 15 residues. Trimming took 4 bases from V and 4 from J; bases not matched to a gene: 5.

V and J are TRBV7-2 and TRBJ2-7; 7 positions match TRBD2. The CDR3 is 15 residues long. The germline V gene has CDR1 SGHTA and CDR2 FQGNSA. With V trimmed by 6 bases and J by 4 bases, 12 bases remained unmatched. The CDR3, as DNA: TGTGCCAGCAGTTCAGCAGCGGGGCGGCCTTACGAGCAGTACTTC. Translating gives CASSSAAGRPYEQYF.

CDR3: CATSRNPGQGPTDTQYF. The CDR3 nucleotides read TGTGCCACCAGCAGAAATCCGGGACAGGGGCCCACAGATACGCAGTATTTT. The chain recombines TRBV15 with TRBJ2-3; 10 bases agree with TRBD1. After removal of 2 bases from V and 2 bases from J, the junction contained 7 bases not matched to a gene. CDR3 length equals 17 residues. Germline assignment: CDR1 LNHNV and CDR2 YYDKDF (reference sequence).

This clone has only a few counts. V and J are TRBV19 and TRBJ2-1; tentatively, D is TRBD1 (7 bases). Germline-derived CDR1 and CDR2 are LNHDA and SQIVND (reference sequence). The CDR3 length is 16 residues. The ends were cut back, 6 bases at V and 5 bases at J, with 20 bases in the middle. CDR3 in amino acids: CASSLRRDSAHNEQFF. The CDR3 DNA is TGTGCCAGTAGCCTTAGGAGGGACAGTGCACACAATGAGCAGTTCTTC.

The rearrangement joins TRBV6-5 to TRBJ2-7; 7 bases agree with TRBD1. The CDR3 loop spans 16 amino acids. The V and J ends lost 0 bases and 7 bases, in that order; junction bases with no gene match: 12. Germline CDR1 and CDR2: MNHEY and SVGAGI. Here the CDR3 reads CASSYSRAGGVGEQYF. DNA of the CDR3: TGTGCCAGCAGTTACTCGAGGGCAGGGGGAGTCGGAGAGCAGTACTTC.

J is TRBJ2-6 and V is TRBV28; D is unresolved. V lost 6 bases and J 0 bases, leaving 9 bases between the germline ends. The V gene's germline CDR1 is MDHEN and CDR2 SYDVKM. There are 15 residues in the CDR3. Here the CDR3 reads CASSSVVSGANVLTF. As DNA, the CDR3 is TGTGCCAGCAGCTCAGTGGTCTCTGGGGCCAACGTCCTGACTTTC.

The V call is TRBV18, the J call TRBJ2-7; 9 bases line up with TRBD2. This CDR3 has 16 amino acids. V shed 2 bases and J 0 bases; nucleotides not matched to a gene: 5. Germline CDR1 is KGHSH and CDR2 is LQKENI. DNA of the CDR3: TGTGCCAGCTCACCAAAATCGACTAGCGGCTCCTACGAGCAGTACTTC. Residues: CASSPKSTSGSYEQYF.

The genes are TRBV21-1 and TRBJ2-7; the D call in the table, TRBD1, was not verified against the DNA. TRBV21-1 represents a pseudogene. The CDR3 contains 11 residues. As DNA, the CDR3 is TGTGCCACAGGGCAGGTTGAAGAGCAGTACTTC. The encoded protein is CATGQVEEQYF.

The gene calls are TRBV7-8 and TRBJ2-6; maybe TRBD2 (7 bases). Trimming took 0 bases from V and 5 from J, leaving 14 bases between them. The germline V gene has CDR1 SGHVS and CDR2 FQNEAQ. The CDR3 contains 17 residues. CDR3 bases: TGTGCCAGCAGCTTAGCACTAAAGGGGGGGAGGGCCAACGTCCTGACTTTC. Protein sequence: CASSLALKGGRANVLTF.

The chain uses TRBV5-1 and TRBJ2-5, with a tentative D call TRBD2 (6 bases). Germline CDR1 is SGHRS and CDR2 is YFSETQ. V shed 7 bases and J shed 4 bases, with 20 bases lying between them. This CDR3 has 15 residues. The CDR3 DNA reads TGCGCCAGCCGATCCGGCGGGATTAGTAGAGAGACCCAGTACTTC. This codes for CASRSGGISRETQYF. The full variable domain, with the rest looked up from reference TRBV5-1 and TRBJ2-5, is KAGVTQTPRYLIKTRGQQVTLSCSPISGHRSVSWYQQTPGQGLQFLFEYFSETQRNKGNFPGRFSGRQFSNSRSEMNVSTLELGDSALYLCASRSGGISRETQYFGPGTRLLVL.

This chain connects TRBV4-2 to TRBJ2-1; D remains unclear. CDR1 is LGHNA and CDR2 is YNFKEQ in the germline V gene. The CDR3 sequence is 13 residues long. The V end lost 0 bases, the J end lost 10 bases, and 10 bases lay between the germline ends. The CDR3: CASSQDRSWEQFF. The CDR3 bases are TGTGCCAGCAGCCAAGACAGGTCATGGGAGCAGTTCTTC.